This TCR beta chain was identified during a study of blood T cell repertoires in COVID-19. At the level of the study: Nucleic acid was either cDNA or gDNA, and it came from T cells, B-cell-depleted T cells, or PBMCs.

In the authors' workflow: Amplification with reference gene primers provided the estimates of nucleated cell counts. The repertoire was sequenced with immunoSEQ multiplex PCR; TCRdb's copy has only in-frame clones and lacks some. That table furnishes V, J and clone size, whereas the DNA furnished D and trimming. The sample lists about 68,000 clones; about nine tenths were seen once. Germline assignment: CDR1 LNHDA and CDR2 SQIVND (reference sequence). The CDR3 consists of 16 residues. Trimming took 3 bases from V and 4 from J; bases not matched to a gene: 9. V usage is TRBV19 and J usage is TRBJ2-3; 8 bases are a match to TRBD2. The sequenced sample consisted of peripheral blood. The sequence was obtained from a man aged 25-40 years with acute or convalescent COVID-19. The CDR3 protein is CASSMGLELRADTQYF. CDR3 coding DNA: TGTGCCAGTAGTATGGGACTAGAGTTGCGGGCAGATACGCAGTATTTT.